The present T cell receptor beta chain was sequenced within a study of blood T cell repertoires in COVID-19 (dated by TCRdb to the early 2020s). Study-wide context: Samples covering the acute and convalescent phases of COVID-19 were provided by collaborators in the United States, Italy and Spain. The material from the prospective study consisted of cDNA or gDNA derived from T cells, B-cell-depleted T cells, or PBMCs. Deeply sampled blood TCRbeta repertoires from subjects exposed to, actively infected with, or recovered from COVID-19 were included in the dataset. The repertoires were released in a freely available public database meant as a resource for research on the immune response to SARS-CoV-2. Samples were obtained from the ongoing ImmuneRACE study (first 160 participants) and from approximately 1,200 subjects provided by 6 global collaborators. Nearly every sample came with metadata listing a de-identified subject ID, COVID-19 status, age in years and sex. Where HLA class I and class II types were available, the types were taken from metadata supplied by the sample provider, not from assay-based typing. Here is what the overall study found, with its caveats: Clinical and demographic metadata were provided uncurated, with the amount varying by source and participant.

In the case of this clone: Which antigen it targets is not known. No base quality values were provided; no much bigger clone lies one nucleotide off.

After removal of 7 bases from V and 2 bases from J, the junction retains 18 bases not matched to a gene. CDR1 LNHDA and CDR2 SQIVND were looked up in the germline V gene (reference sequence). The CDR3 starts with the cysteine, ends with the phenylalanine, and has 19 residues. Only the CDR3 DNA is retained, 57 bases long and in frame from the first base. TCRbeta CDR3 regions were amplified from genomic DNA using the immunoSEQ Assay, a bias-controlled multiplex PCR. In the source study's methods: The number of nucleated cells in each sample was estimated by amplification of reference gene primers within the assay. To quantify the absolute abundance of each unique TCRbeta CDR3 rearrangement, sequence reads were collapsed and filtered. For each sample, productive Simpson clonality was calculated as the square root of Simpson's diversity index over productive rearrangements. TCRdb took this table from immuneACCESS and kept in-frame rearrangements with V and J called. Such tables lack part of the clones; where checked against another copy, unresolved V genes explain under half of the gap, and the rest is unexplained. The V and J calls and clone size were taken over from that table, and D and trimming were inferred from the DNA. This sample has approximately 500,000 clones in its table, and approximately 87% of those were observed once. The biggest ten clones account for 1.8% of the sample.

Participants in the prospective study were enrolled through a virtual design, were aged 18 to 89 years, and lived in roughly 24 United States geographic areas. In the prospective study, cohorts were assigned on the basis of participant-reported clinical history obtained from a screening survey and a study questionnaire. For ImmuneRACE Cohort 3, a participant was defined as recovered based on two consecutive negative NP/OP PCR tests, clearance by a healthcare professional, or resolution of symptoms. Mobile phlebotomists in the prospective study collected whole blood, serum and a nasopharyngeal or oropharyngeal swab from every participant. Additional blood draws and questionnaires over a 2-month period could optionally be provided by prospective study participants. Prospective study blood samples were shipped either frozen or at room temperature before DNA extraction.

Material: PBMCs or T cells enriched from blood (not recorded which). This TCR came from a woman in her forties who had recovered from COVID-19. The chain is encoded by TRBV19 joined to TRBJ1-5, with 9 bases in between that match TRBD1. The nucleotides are TGTGCCAGTACAAAGTCGGGACAGGGAATCGGAGGGGGCAATCAGCCCCAGCATTTT. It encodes CASTKSGQGIGGGNQPQHF.